These 13 T cell receptor beta chains came from one sample sequenced in a study of blood T cell repertoires in COVID-19. TCRdb's table, derived via immunoSEQ multiplex PCR, lists solely in-frame clones and lacks some. The sample yields 94,000 or so clones, around 90% seen once. The specimen was peripheral blood. These receptors all come from an elderly woman with active COVID-19.

This chain joins TRBV14 and TRBJ2-7; TRBD2 aligns across 8 bases. CDR1 is SGHDN, CDR2 FVKESK, per germline. This CDR3 contains 14 residues. V lost 4 bases to trimming and J lost 3 bases; unmatched junction nucleotides: 5. In DNA form, the CDR3 reads TGTGCCAGCAGCCTCACCGGGACTAGCTACGAGCAGTACTTC. Its protein product is CASSLTGTSYEQYF.

This clone was observed a few times. The chain joins TRBV10-1 to TRBJ1-1, with 7 bases identical to TRBD1. Trimming removed 6 bases from V and 7 bases from J; junction bases left unmatched: 5. The CDR3 totals 12 residues. Germline V lookup: CDR1 WNHNN, CDR2 SYGVQD (reference sequence). The CDR3 reads CASRGQSYEAFF. The CDR3, as DNA: TGCGCCAGCAGGGGACAGAGCTATGAAGCTTTCTTT.

The J gene is TRBJ2-2, the V gene TRBV20-1, with 7 bases aligning to TRBD2. The CDR3 is 14 amino acids. Germline V CDR1 and CDR2: DFQATT, SNEGSKA (reference sequence). The ends lost 3 bases at V and 5 bases at J; junction bases unmatched: 6. CDR3 region: CSASWGEGTGELFF. DNA of the CDR3: TGCAGTGCTAGTTGGGGGGAGGGGACCGGGGAGCTGTTTTTT.

J is TRBJ2-2 and V is TRBV5-1, with 11 positions matching TRBD2. V dropped 5 bases and J dropped 6; count of bases not matched to a gene: 6. CDR1 and CDR2 from the germline V gene are SGHRS and YFSETQ. The CDR3 spans 15 residues. The CDR3, as DNA: TGCGCCAGCAGGTTACTAGCGGGAGTGTCCGGGGAGCTGTTTTTT. Protein sequence: CASRLLAGVSGELFF.

The genes are TRBV7-9 and TRBJ2-2; 13 bases fit TRBD2. The CDR3 is 18 amino acids. Germline-derived CDR1 and CDR2 are SEHNR and FQNEAQ (reference sequence). J lost 5 bases, V lost 5 bases, and 11 bases had no gene match. CDR3: CASSHLHGLAGATGELFF. The CDR3 nucleotides read TGTGCCAGCAGCCACTTACACGGACTAGCGGGAGCTACCGGGGAGCTGTTTTTT.

The chain links TRBV29-1 to TRBJ1-1; tentatively, D is TRBD1 (6 bases). The CDR3 covers 14 residues. Germline CDR1 and CDR2: SQVTM and ANQGSEA. The ends were cut back, 5 bases at V and 8 bases at J, with 21 bases in the middle. The CDR3 coding sequence is TGCAGCGTTCGAAACCAGGGGCTGGGGAAAGAAGCTTTCTTT. Translating it yields CSVRNQGLGKEAFF.

This clone was detected only once. The chain couples TRBV19 to TRBJ1-2; D might be TRBD1 (5 bases). Trimming left V 2 bases short and J 7 bases short, with 20 bases between. In germline, CDR1 is LNHDA, CDR2 SQIVND (reference sequence). This CDR3 is built from 16 residues. Here the CDR3 reads CASSISRVDSYGGYTF. As DNA, the CDR3 is TGTGCCAGTAGTATATCCAGGGTAGACTCCTATGGTGGCTACACCTTC.

This sequence joins TRBV18 and TRBJ1-5, with TRBD1 identical over 7 bases. CDR1 KGHSH and CDR2 LQKENI come from the germline V gene. V gave up 3 bases and J gave up 7 bases; unmatched junction bases: 6. The CDR3 is 14 residues long. This CDR3 reads CASSPTGWGQPQHF. The CDR3 coding sequence is TGTGCCAGCTCACCGACAGGGTGGGGACAGCCCCAGCATTTT.

The J gene is TRBJ2-3, the V gene TRBV5-4; D remains ambiguous. This CDR3 region has 13 residues. V dropped 4 bases and J dropped 6 bases, with 12 bases sitting between them. Germline V gives CDR1 SGHNT, CDR2 YYREEE (reference sequence). CDR3 region: CASSRTRSDTQYF. The DNA of the CDR3 is TGTGCCAGCAGCAGAACCAGAAGTGATACGCAGTATTTT.

The chain uses TRBV7-2 and TRBJ1-2; 9 nucleotides line up with TRBD1. J gave up 7 bases and V 4 bases, and 10 bases lay outside the gene matches. CDR3 length: 15 amino acids. Germline V gene data show CDR1 as SGHTA and CDR2 as FQGNSA. The CDR3 nucleotides are TGTGCCAGCAGCTCCCATCGGGCGACAGGGGGTGGCTACACCTTC. Protein: CASSSHRATGGGYTF.

The chain joins TRBV2 to TRBJ1-1; D unresolved. CDR1 and CDR2 from the germline V gene are SNHLY and FYNNEI. V was clipped by 7 bases and J by 1 base, with 13 bases between them. CDR3 length equals 14 residues. CDR3 protein: CASTSDGQNTEAFF. CDR3 nucleotide sequence: TGTGCCAGCACTAGCGACGGCCAGAACACTGAAGCTTTCTTT. Full variable domain (remainder filled in from reference TRBV2 and TRBJ1-1): EPEVTQTPSHQVTQMGQEVILRCVPISNHLYFYWYRQILGQKVEFLVSFYNNEISEKSEIFDDQFSVERPDGSNFTLKIRSTKLEDSAMYFCASTSDGQNTEAFFGQGTRLTVV.

The V call is TRBV6-5, the J call TRBJ1-2, with 7 bases identical to TRBD1. This CDR3 has 15 amino acids. The V and J ends lost 6 bases and 4 bases, in that order; junction bases with no gene match: 11. Per germline, CDR1 MNHEY and CDR2 SVGAGI. The CDR3 coding sequence is TGTGCCAGCAGAGCGACCCCCGGGACAGCCTATGGCTACACCTTC. Protein product: CASRATPGTAYGYTF.

The V call is TRBV14, the J call TRBJ2-1; TRBD2 is a possible D gene (7 bases). CDR3 size: 14 residues. From germline, CDR1 is SGHDN and CDR2 FVKESK. V was pared by 2 bases and J by 10 bases, with 15 bases between. CDR3 DNA sequence: TGTGCCAGCAGCCAATTCACGGGGGGCAGGGAGCAGTTCTTC. It codes for CASSQFTGGREQFF. Drawing the rest from reference TRBV14 and TRBJ2-1, the complete variable domain is EAGVTQFPSHSVIEKGQTVTLRCDPISGHDNLYWYRRVMGKEIKFLLHFVKESKQDESGMPNNRFLAERTGGTYSTLKVQPAELEDSGVYFCASSQFTGGREQFFGPGTRLTVL.